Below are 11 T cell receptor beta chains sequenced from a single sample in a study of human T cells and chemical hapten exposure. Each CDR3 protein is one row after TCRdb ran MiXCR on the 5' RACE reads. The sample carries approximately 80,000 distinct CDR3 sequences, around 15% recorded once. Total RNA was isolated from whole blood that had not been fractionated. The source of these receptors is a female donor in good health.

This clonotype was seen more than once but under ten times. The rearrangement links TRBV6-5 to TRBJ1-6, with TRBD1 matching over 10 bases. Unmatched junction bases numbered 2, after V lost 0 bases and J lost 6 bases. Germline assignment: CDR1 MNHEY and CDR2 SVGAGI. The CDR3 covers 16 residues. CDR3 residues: CASSYSGTGANSPLHF. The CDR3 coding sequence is TGTGCCAGCAGTTACTCCGGGACAGGGGCTAATTCACCCCTCCACTTT.

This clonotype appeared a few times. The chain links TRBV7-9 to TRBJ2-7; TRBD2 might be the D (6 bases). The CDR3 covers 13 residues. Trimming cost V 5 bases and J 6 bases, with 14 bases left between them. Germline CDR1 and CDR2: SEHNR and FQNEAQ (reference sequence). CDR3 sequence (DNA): TGTGCCAGCAGCCCGGACTATCGGCTCGAGCAGTACTTC. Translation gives CASSPDYRLEQYF.

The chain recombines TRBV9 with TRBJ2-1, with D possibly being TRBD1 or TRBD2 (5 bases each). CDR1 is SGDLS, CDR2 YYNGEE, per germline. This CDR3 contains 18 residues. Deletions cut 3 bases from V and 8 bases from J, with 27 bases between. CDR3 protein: CASSALPPRDHHQYEQFF. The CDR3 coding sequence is TGTGCCAGCAGCGCGCTGCCACCCCGGGACCACCATCAGTATGAGCAGTTCTTC.

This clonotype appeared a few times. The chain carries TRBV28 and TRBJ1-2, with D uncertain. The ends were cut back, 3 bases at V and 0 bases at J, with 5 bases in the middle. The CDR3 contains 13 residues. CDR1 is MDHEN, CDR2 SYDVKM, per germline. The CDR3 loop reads CASSLVANYGYTF. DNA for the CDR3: TGTGCCAGCAGTTTGGTGGCTAACTATGGCTACACCTTC.

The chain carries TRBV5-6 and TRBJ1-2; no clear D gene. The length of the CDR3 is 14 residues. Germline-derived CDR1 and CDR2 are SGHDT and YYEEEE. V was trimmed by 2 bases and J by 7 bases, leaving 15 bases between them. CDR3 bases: TGTGCCAGCAGCTTTCCCGGGGTGGGCTGTGGCTACACCTTC. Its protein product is CASSFPGVGCGYTF.

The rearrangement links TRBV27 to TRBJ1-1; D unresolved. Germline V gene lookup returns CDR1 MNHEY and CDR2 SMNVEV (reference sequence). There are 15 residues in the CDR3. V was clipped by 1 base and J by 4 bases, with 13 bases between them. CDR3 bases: TGTGCCAGCAGTTTATACCCAAGGACGGGCACTGAAGCTTTCTTT. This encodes CASSLYPRTGTEAFF.

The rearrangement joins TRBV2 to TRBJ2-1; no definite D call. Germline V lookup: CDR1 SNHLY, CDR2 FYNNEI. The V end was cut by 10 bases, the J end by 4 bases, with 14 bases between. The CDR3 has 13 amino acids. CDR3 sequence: CATTPGPYNEQFF. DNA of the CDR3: TGTGCCACCACTCCCGGCCCTTACAATGAGCAGTTCTTC.

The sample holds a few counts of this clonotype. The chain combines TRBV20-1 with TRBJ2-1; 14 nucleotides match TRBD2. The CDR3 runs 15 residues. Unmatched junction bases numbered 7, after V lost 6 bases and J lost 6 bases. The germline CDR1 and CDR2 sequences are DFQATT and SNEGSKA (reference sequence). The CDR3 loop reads CSASRGTSGGNEQFF. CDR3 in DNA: TGCAGTGCCAGTCGAGGGACTAGCGGGGGCAATGAGCAGTTCTTC.

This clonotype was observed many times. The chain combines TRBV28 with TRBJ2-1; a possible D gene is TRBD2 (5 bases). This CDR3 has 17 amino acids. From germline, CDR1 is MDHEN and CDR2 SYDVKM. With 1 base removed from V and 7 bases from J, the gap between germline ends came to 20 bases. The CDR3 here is CASSLLGVKSTGNEQFF. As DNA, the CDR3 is TGTGCCAGCAGTTTATTGGGAGTAAAGTCGACGGGGAATGAGCAGTTCTTC.

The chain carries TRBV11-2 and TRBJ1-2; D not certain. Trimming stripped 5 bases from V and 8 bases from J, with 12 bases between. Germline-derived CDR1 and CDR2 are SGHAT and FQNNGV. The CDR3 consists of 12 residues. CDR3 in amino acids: CASSPENVGYTF. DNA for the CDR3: TGTGCCAGCAGCCCAGAAAACGTCGGCTACACCTTC.

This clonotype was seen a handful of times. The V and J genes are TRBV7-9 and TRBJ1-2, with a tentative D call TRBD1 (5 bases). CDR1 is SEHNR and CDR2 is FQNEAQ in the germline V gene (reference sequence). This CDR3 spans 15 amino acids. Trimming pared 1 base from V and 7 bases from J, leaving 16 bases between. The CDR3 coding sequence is TGTGCCAGCAGCTTAGGGGGCTTAGACCAGCCTGGCTACACCTTC. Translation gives CASSLGGLDQPGYTF.